This is a list of T cell receptor beta chains from one sample in a study of CD8+ T cells in alopecia areata. Method: immunoSEQ multiplex PCR; TCRdb's copy keeps in-frame clones and lacks some. The sample holds under 350,000 clones, roughly 64% seen once. This specimen was CD4+ T cells sorted from blood, taken at week 24, from a patient treated with tofacitinib. The receptors originated from a human donor with alopecia areata. Both conserved end residues are part of each CDR3. D genes are given only for firm matches. Clone size is shown for a subset of rows, as once, few, many or a class of expanded clone.

cdr3_nt: TGTGCCAGCAGCGTGGAGGTACGGACAGTTGGCTATGGCTACACCTTC
cdr3_aa: CASSVEVRTVGYGYTF
v_call: TRBV7-2
clone_size: .
d_call: .
j_call: TRBJ1-2

cdr3_nt: TGTGCCAGCAGCGGGAGTATAGGCAATCAGCCCCAGCATTTT
cdr3_aa: CASSGSIGNQPQHF
v_call: TRBV27
clone_size: .
d_call: .
j_call: TRBJ1-5

cdr3_nt: TGTGCCAGCGCGGACAGGGCGCCCAAAAACATTCAGTACTTC
cdr3_aa: CASADRAPKNIQYF
v_call: TRBV28
clone_size: few
d_call: TRBD1
j_call: TRBJ2-4

cdr3_nt: TGTGCCTGGAGGCTGTATGTAGATACGCAGTATTTT
cdr3_aa: CAWRLYVDTQYF
v_call: TRBV30
clone_size: .
d_call: .
j_call: TRBJ2-3

cdr3_nt: TGTGCCTGGAGTGGGACCCGGGGAGAGACCCAGTACTTC
cdr3_aa: CAWSGTRGETQYF
v_call: TRBV30
clone_size: .
d_call: .
j_call: TRBJ2-5

cdr3_nt: TGTGCCAGCAGCTTAAGGACAGGAGGGTCTTCCTACGAGCAGTACTTC
cdr3_aa: CASSLRTGGSSYEQYF
v_call: TRBV7-2
clone_size: .
d_call: .
j_call: TRBJ2-7

cdr3_nt: TGTGCCAGCAGCGCAGCACCTTCCTGGGGAGAGAGCGTAACCCACGGGACCCAGTACTTC
cdr3_aa: CASSAAPSWGESVTHGTQYF
v_call: TRBV9
clone_size: .
d_call: .
j_call: TRBJ2-5

cdr3_nt: TGTGCCAGCTTGCGGACTAGCGGTTCCAATGAGCAGTTCTTC
cdr3_aa: CASLRTSGSNEQFF
v_call: TRBV5-4
clone_size: once
d_call: TRBD2
j_call: TRBJ2-1

cdr3_nt: TGTGCCAGCTCACCCCGGACAGGCTCCTACGAGCAGTACTTC
cdr3_aa: CASSPRTGSYEQYF
v_call: TRBV18
clone_size: .
d_call: TRBD1
j_call: TRBJ2-7

cdr3_nt: TGCGCCATCTCGACAGGGGCAGAGACCCAGTACTTC
cdr3_aa: CAISTGAETQYF
v_call: TRBV23-1
clone_size: .
d_call: TRBD1
j_call: TRBJ2-5

cdr3_nt: TGTGCCTGGAGTGTACTCACCGGGGAGCTGTTTTTT
cdr3_aa: CAWSVLTGELFF
v_call: TRBV30
clone_size: .
d_call: .
j_call: TRBJ2-2

cdr3_nt: TGCAGCGTGGGGAAGAGCTCCTACGAGCAGTACTTC
cdr3_aa: CSVGKSSYEQYF
v_call: TRBV29-1
clone_size: .
d_call: .
j_call: TRBJ2-7

cdr3_nt: TGCGCCAGCAGCTTGGGGGCCCATAGATTCAATGAGCAGTTCTTC
cdr3_aa: CASSLGAHRFNEQFF
v_call: TRBV5-1
clone_size: .
d_call: .
j_call: TRBJ2-1

cdr3_nt: TGTGCCAGCAGGGAGACAGGGAGGGACTATGGCTACACCTTC
cdr3_aa: CASRETGRDYGYTF
v_call: TRBV28
clone_size: few
d_call: TRBD1
j_call: TRBJ1-2

cdr3_nt: TGTGCCAGCAGCGCGTCGTGGAGAGAGACCACAGATACGCAGTATTTT
cdr3_aa: CASSASWRETTDTQYF
v_call: TRBV9
clone_size: .
d_call: .
j_call: TRBJ2-3

cdr3_nt: TGTGCCAGCAGCCAGGCCGGGACAGGGGCCACAGATACGCAGTATTTT
cdr3_aa: CASSQAGTGATDTQYF
v_call: TRBV14
clone_size: .
d_call: TRBD1
j_call: TRBJ2-3

cdr3_nt: TGTGCCTGGAGGAGGCAGGAGTCAGGAGCTTTCTTT
cdr3_aa: CAWRRQESGAFF
v_call: TRBV30
clone_size: .
d_call: .
j_call: TRBJ1-1

cdr3_nt: TGTGCCTGGAGTGCTCAGCAAGGAAACACCATATATTTT
cdr3_aa: CAWSAQQGNTIYF
v_call: TRBV30
clone_size: .
d_call: .
j_call: TRBJ1-3

cdr3_nt: TGTGCCACCGCCCGGGGGTATGAGCAGTTCTTC
cdr3_aa: CATARGYEQFF
v_call: TRBV6-5
clone_size: .
d_call: .
j_call: TRBJ2-1

cdr3_nt: TGTGCCAGTTACCGGGACGACTACGAGCAGTACTTC
cdr3_aa: CASYRDDYEQYF
v_call: TRBV30
clone_size: .
d_call: .
j_call: TRBJ2-7

cdr3_nt: TGTGCCAGCAGCTTAAAGGGACAGGGCTCGGGCTACACCTTC
cdr3_aa: CASSLKGQGSGYTF
v_call: TRBV7-2
clone_size: few
d_call: TRBD1
j_call: TRBJ1-2

cdr3_nt: TGTGCCATCAGCGGACTAGCGGGGGTGGAGACCCAGTACTTC
cdr3_aa: CAISGLAGVETQYF
v_call: TRBV10-3
clone_size: few
d_call: TRBD2
j_call: TRBJ2-5

cdr3_nt: TGTGCCAGCAGTTTCAGTGGGGCTGGGGCCAACGTCCTGACTTTC
cdr3_aa: CASSFSGAGANVLTF
v_call: TRBV27
clone_size: .
d_call: .
j_call: TRBJ2-6

cdr3_nt: TGCGCCAGCAGCTTGACAGGGTCGGAGACCCAGTACTTC
cdr3_aa: CASSLTGSETQYF
v_call: TRBV5-1
clone_size: few
d_call: .
j_call: TRBJ2-5

cdr3_nt: TGTGCCTGGCGGGGTAGGGCCAATCAGCCCCAGCATTTT
cdr3_aa: CAWRGRANQPQHF
v_call: TRBV30
clone_size: few
d_call: .
j_call: TRBJ1-5

cdr3_nt: TGCGCCAGCAGCTATAAGGAGACCCAGTACTTC
cdr3_aa: CASSYKETQYF
v_call: TRBV5-1
clone_size: once
d_call: .
j_call: TRBJ2-5

cdr3_nt: TGTGCCTGGAGTGGGGGGATAGTAGCTTACTATGGCTACACCTTC
cdr3_aa: CAWSGGIVAYYGYTF
v_call: TRBV30
clone_size: .
d_call: .
j_call: TRBJ1-2

cdr3_nt: TGTGCCAGCTCACCACCCTCAGCGGGGGGGCCCTACGAGCAGTACTTC
cdr3_aa: CASSPPSAGGPYEQYF
v_call: TRBV18
clone_size: .
d_call: TRBD2
j_call: TRBJ2-7

cdr3_nt: TGCGCCAGCAGTCCCGGACAGGAGCTAAGGAAACTGTTTTTT
cdr3_aa: CASSPGQELRKLFF
v_call: TRBV4-1
clone_size: few
d_call: TRBD1
j_call: TRBJ1-4

cdr3_nt: TGCAGCTCTCAGATGGGTAGTACTGAAGCTTTCTTT
cdr3_aa: CSSQMGSTEAFF
v_call: TRBV29-1
clone_size: few
d_call: .
j_call: TRBJ1-1

cdr3_nt: TGTGCCAGCAGCGTCGACAGACTCAATGAGCAGTTCTTC
cdr3_aa: CASSVDRLNEQFF
v_call: TRBV9
clone_size: few
d_call: .
j_call: TRBJ2-1

cdr3_nt: TGCGCCAGCAGCCGGACAGGGGGCAATTATGGCTACACCTTC
cdr3_aa: CASSRTGGNYGYTF
v_call: TRBV4-1
clone_size: .
d_call: TRBD1
j_call: TRBJ1-2

cdr3_nt: TGCAGCGTTGAAAGGTCGGGCGTGGAAGCTTTCTTT
cdr3_aa: CSVERSGVEAFF
v_call: TRBV29-1
clone_size: .
d_call: .
j_call: TRBJ1-1

cdr3_nt: TGTGCCAGCAGTGTCTACAGGGGAACGTCCCTGAACACTGAAGCTTTCTTT
cdr3_aa: CASSVYRGTSLNTEAFF
v_call: TRBV2
clone_size: few
d_call: TRBD1
j_call: TRBJ1-1

cdr3_nt: TGTGCCTGGAGCAGATTAAACACTGAAGCTTTCTTT
cdr3_aa: CAWSRLNTEAFF
v_call: TRBV30
clone_size: .
d_call: .
j_call: TRBJ1-1

cdr3_nt: TGTGCCATCAGTGCAGGGGGCGACCATCAGCCCCAGCATTTT
cdr3_aa: CAISAGGDHQPQHF
v_call: TRBV10-3
clone_size: few
d_call: TRBD1
j_call: TRBJ1-5

cdr3_nt: TGTGCCTGGAGGGGGGAAGACAGGGACAACTATGGCTACACCTTC
cdr3_aa: CAWRGEDRDNYGYTF
v_call: TRBV30
clone_size: .
d_call: TRBD1
j_call: TRBJ1-2

cdr3_nt: TGTGCCACCAAGGAACGAGGCCGCGGATCAACGGGGACCCAGTACTTC
cdr3_aa: CATKERGRGSTGTQYF
v_call: TRBV15
clone_size: .
d_call: .
j_call: TRBJ2-5

cdr3_nt: TGTGCCAGCAGCTTAACCACCCAGGACACCGGGGAGCTGTTTTTT
cdr3_aa: CASSLTTQDTGELFF
v_call: TRBV7-8
clone_size: .
d_call: .
j_call: TRBJ2-2

cdr3_nt: TGTGCCATCAGTGAGTCGACAGTGACCCTCTACGAGCAGTACTTC
cdr3_aa: CAISESTVTLYEQYF
v_call: TRBV10-3
clone_size: once
d_call: .
j_call: TRBJ2-7

cdr3_nt: TGCGCCAGCAGTCAATCTCTGAGCCGTCAAGGAAGGGTGTTTTTT
cdr3_aa: CASSQSLSRQGRVFF
v_call: TRBV23-1
clone_size: few
d_call: .
j_call: TRBJ1-4

cdr3_nt: TGTGCCAGCAGCTTCGACCCTGGGGCCAACGTCCTGACTTTC
cdr3_aa: CASSFDPGANVLTF
v_call: TRBV5-4
clone_size: .
d_call: .
j_call: TRBJ2-6

cdr3_nt: TGTGCCAGCAGCAATAGACAGGTGACGAACACTGAAGCTTTCTTT
cdr3_aa: CASSNRQVTNTEAFF
v_call: TRBV7-9
clone_size: .
d_call: .
j_call: TRBJ1-1

cdr3_nt: TGTGCCAGCAGTGAGTCGGGGGCAGGGGCTGAGCAGTTCTTC
cdr3_aa: CASSESGAGAEQFF
v_call: TRBV25-1
clone_size: once
d_call: .
j_call: TRBJ2-1

cdr3_nt: TGTGCCTGGAGTACCCAGGTGGGGGTCTCCTACAATGAGCAGTTCTTC
cdr3_aa: CAWSTQVGVSYNEQFF
v_call: TRBV30
clone_size: few
d_call: .
j_call: TRBJ2-1

cdr3_nt: TGTGCCAGCAGCACAGGGATGAACACTGAAGCTTTCTTT
cdr3_aa: CASSTGMNTEAFF
v_call: TRBV9
clone_size: .
d_call: .
j_call: TRBJ1-1

cdr3_nt: TGTGCCAGCAGTTTAACGGACAGGATCACAGATACGCAGTATTTT
cdr3_aa: CASSLTDRITDTQYF
v_call: TRBV28
clone_size: .
d_call: TRBD1
j_call: TRBJ2-3

cdr3_nt: TGTGCCAGCAGTTTATCTGGACAGGGATATGGCTACACCTTC
cdr3_aa: CASSLSGQGYGYTF
v_call: TRBV27
clone_size: .
d_call: TRBD1
j_call: TRBJ1-2

cdr3_nt: TGCAGCGTTGAAGGTGCCCAGGGCACAGATACGCAGTATTTT
cdr3_aa: CSVEGAQGTDTQYF
v_call: TRBV29-1
clone_size: .
d_call: .
j_call: TRBJ2-3

cdr3_nt: TGCGCCAGCAGCCAAGCTCAGGGGCCCTATGGCTACACCTTC
cdr3_aa: CASSQAQGPYGYTF
v_call: TRBV4-1
clone_size: .
d_call: .
j_call: TRBJ1-2

cdr3_nt: TGCGCCAGCAGCTTGGTGCAGGGGGCCGCAGATACGCAGTATTTT
cdr3_aa: CASSLVQGAADTQYF
v_call: TRBV5-1
clone_size: .
d_call: TRBD1
j_call: TRBJ2-3

cdr3_nt: TGCGCCAGCAGCTGGCAAGACAGGGGGCAAGAGACCCAGTACTTC
cdr3_aa: CASSWQDRGQETQYF
v_call: TRBV5-1
clone_size: .
d_call: TRBD1
j_call: TRBJ2-5

cdr3_nt: TGTGCCAGTAGTATAGCCCAGGGATTCCACGAGCAGTACTTC
cdr3_aa: CASSIAQGFHEQYF
v_call: TRBV19
clone_size: few
d_call: .
j_call: TRBJ2-7

cdr3_nt: TGCGCCAGCAGCTTGAACGAGGGCACTGAAGCTTTCTTT
cdr3_aa: CASSLNEGTEAFF
v_call: TRBV5-1
clone_size: .
d_call: .
j_call: TRBJ1-1

cdr3_nt: TGTGCCAGCAACCGAAGGAATGGGGAACTGTTTTTT
cdr3_aa: CASNRRNGELFF
v_call: TRBV2
clone_size: .
d_call: .
j_call: TRBJ1-4